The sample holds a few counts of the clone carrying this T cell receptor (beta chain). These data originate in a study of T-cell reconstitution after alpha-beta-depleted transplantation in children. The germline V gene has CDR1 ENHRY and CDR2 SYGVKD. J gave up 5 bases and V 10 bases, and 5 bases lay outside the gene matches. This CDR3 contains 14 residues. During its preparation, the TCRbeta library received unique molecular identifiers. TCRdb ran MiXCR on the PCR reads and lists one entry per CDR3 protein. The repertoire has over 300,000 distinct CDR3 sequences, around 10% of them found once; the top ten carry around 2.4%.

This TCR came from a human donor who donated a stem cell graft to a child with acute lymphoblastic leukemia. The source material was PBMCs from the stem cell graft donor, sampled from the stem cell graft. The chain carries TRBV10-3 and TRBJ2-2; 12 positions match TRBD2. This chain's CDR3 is CATRLAGETGELFF. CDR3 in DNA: TGTGCCACCCGACTAGCGGGAGAAACCGGGGAGCTGTTTTTT.